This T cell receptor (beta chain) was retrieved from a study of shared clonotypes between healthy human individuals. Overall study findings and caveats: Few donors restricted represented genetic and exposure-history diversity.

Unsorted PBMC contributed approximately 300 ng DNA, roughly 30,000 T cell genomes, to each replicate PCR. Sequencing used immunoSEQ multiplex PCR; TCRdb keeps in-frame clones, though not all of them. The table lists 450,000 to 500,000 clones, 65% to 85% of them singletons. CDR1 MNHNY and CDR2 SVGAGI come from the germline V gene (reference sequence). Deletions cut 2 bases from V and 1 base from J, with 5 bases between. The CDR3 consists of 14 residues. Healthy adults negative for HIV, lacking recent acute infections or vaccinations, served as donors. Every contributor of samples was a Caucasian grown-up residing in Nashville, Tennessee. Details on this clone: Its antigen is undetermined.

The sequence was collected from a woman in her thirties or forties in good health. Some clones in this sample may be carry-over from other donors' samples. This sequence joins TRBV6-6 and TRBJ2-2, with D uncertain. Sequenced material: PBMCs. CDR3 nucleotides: TGTGCCAGCAGTTACACCAGGAACACCGGGGAGCTGTTTTTT. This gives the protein CASSYTRNTGELFF.